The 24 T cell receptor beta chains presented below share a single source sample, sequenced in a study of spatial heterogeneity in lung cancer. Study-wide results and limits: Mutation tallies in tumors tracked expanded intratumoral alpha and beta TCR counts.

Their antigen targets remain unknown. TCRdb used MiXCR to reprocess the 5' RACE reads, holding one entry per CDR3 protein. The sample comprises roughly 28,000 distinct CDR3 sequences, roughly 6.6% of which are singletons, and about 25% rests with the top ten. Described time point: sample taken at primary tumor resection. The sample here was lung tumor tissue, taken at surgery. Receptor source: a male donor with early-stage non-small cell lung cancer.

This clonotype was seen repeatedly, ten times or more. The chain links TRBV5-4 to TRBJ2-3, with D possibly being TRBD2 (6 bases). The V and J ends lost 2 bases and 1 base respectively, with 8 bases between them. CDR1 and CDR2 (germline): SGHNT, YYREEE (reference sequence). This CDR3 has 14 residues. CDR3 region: CASSLWGGTDTQYF. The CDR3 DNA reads TGTGCCAGCAGCTTATGGGGGGGCACAGATACGCAGTATTTT.

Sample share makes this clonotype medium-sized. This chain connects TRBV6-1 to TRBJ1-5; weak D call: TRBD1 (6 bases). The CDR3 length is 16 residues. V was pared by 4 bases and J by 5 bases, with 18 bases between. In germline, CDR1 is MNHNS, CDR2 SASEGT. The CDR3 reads CASSGGAVSRYQPQHF. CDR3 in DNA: TGTGCCAGCAGTGGGGGGGCAGTCTCCCGTTATCAGCCCCAGCATTTT.

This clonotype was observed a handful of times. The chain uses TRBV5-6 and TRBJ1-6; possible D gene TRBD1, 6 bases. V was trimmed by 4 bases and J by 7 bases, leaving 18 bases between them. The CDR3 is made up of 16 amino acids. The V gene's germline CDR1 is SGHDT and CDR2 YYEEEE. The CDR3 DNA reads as TGTGCCAGCAGCCTGGGCCCTACAGGGCACAATTCACCCCTCCACTTT. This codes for CASSLGPTGHNSPLHF.

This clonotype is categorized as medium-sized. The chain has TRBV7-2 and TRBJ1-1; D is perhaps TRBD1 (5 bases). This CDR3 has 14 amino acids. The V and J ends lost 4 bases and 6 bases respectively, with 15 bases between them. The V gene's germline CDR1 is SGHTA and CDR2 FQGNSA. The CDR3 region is CASSSGLGGAEAFF. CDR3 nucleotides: TGTGCCAGCAGCTCCGGACTGGGGGGGGCTGAAGCTTTCTTT. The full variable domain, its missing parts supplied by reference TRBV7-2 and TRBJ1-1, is GAGVSQSPSNKVTEKGKDVELRCDPISGHTALYWYRQSLGQGLEFLIYFQGNSAPDKSGLPSDRFSAERTGGSVSTLTIQRTQQEDSAVYLCASSSGLGGAEAFFGQGTRLTVV.

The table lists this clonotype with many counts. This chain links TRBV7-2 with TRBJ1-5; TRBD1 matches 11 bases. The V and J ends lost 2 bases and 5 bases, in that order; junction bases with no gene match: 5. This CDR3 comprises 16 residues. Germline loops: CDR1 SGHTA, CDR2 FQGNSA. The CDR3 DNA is TGTGCCAGCAGCTTAATTGGGACAGGGGGGTATCAGCCCCAGCATTTT. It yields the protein CASSLIGTGGYQPQHF.

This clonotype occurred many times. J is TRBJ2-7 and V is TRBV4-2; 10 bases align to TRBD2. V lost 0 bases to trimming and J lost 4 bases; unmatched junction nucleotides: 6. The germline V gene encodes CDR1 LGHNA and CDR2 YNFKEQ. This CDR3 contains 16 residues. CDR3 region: CASSQDWGSGGYEQYF. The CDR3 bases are TGTGCCAGCAGCCAAGATTGGGGTAGCGGGGGGTACGAGCAGTACTTC.

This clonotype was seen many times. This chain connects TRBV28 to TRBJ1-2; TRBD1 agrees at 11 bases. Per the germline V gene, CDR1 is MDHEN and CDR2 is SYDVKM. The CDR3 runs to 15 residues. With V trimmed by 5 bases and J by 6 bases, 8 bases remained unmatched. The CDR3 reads CASSQPRTGGHGYTF. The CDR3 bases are TGTGCCAGCAGTCAACCTCGGACAGGGGGCCATGGCTACACCTTC.

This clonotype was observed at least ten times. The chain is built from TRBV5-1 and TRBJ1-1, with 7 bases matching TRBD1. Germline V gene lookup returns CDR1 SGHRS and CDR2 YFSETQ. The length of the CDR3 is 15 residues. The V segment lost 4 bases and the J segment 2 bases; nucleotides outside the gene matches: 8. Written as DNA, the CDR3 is TGCGCCAGCAGCACCAGACAGGGCCCAAACACTGAAGCTTTCTTT. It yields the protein CASSTRQGPNTEAFF. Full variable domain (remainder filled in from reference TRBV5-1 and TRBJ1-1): KAGVTQTPRYLIKTRGQQVTLSCSPISGHRSVSWYQQTPGQGLQFLFEYFSETQRNKGNFPGRFSGRQFSNSRSEMNVSTLELGDSALYLCASSTRQGPNTEAFFGQGTRLTVV.

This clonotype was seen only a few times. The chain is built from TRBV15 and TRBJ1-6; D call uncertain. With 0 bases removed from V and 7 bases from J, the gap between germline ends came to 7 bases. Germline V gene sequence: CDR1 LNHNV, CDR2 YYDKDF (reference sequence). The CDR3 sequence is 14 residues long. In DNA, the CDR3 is TGTGCCACCAGCAGAGATAGTTCCAATTCACCCCTCCACTTT. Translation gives CATSRDSSNSPLHF.

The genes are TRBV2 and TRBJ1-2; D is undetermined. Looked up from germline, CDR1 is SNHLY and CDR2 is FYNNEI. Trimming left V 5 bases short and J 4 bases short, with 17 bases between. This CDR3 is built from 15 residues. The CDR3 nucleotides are TGTGCCAGCAGTCCCACAGTCTCCGTTCTCTATGGCTACACCTTC. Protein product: CASSPTVSVLYGYTF.

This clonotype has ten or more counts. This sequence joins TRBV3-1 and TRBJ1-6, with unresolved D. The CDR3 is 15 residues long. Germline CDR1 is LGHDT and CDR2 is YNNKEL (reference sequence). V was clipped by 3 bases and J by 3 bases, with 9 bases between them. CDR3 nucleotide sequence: TGTGCCAGCAGCCACCAGCCGATCTATAATTCACCCCTCCACTTT. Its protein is CASSHQPIYNSPLHF.

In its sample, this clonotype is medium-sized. In nucleotides, the CDR3 is TGCAGTGCTAGATTGGGGGGGCGCTCCTACGAGCAGTACTTC. Its translation is CSARLGGRSYEQYF. The chain combines TRBV20-1 with TRBJ2-7, with D possibly matching TRBD2 (7 bases). Germline-derived CDR1 and CDR2 are DFQATT and SNEGSKA (reference sequence). Trimming left V 2 bases short and J 0 bases short, with 11 bases between. This CDR3 comprises 14 residues.

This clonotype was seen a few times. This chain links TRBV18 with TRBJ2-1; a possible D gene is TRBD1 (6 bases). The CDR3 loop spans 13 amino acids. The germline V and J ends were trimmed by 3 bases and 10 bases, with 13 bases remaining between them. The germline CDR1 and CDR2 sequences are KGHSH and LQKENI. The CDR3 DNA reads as TGTGCCAGCTCACCTCAGGGCAGGGGCGAGCAGTTCTTC. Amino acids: CASSPQGRGEQFF.

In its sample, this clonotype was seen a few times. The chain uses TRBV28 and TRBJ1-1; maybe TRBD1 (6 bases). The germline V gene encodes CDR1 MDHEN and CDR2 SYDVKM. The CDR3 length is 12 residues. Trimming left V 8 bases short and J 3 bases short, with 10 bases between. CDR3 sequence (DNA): TGTGCCAGCTACACAGGGTACACTGAAGCTTTCTTT. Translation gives CASYTGYTEAFF.

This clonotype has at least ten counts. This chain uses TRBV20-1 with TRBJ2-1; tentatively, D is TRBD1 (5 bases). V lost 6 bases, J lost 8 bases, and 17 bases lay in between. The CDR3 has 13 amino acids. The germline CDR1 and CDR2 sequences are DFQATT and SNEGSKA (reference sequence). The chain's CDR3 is CSAPSRVYHEQFF. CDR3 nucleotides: TGCAGTGCCCCCTCCAGGGTTTACCATGAGCAGTTCTTC.

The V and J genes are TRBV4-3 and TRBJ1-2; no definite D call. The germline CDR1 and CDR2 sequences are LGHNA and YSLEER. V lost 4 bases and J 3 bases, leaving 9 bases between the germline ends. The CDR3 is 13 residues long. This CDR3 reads CASSRRMDYGYTF. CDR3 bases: TGCGCCAGCAGCCGTCGGATGGACTATGGCTACACCTTC.

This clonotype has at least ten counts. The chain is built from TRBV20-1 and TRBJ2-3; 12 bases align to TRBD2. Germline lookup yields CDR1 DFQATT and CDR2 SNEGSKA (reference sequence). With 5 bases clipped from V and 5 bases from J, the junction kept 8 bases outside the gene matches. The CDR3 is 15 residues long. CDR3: CSAATSGGHVDTQYF. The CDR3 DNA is TGCAGTGCTGCAACTAGCGGGGGGCATGTAGATACGCAGTATTTT.

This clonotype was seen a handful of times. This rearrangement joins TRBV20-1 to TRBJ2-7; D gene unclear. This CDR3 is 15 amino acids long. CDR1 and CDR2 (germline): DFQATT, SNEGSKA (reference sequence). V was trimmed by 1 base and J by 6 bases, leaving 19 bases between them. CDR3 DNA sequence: TGCAGTGCTAGAGGCCGTACGAGTCTCTCGGGCGAGCAGTACTTC. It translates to CSARGRTSLSGEQYF.

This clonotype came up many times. The CDR3 reads CSVGGQGSEQFF. In nucleotides, the CDR3 is TGCAGCGTTGGGGGACAGGGGAGCGAGCAGTTCTTC. The gene calls are TRBV29-1 and TRBJ2-1; TRBD1 matches 10 bases. The germline CDR1 and CDR2 sequences are SQVTM and ANQGSEA. The CDR3 has 12 amino acids. With 4 bases clipped from V and 10 bases from J, the junction kept 4 bases outside the gene matches.

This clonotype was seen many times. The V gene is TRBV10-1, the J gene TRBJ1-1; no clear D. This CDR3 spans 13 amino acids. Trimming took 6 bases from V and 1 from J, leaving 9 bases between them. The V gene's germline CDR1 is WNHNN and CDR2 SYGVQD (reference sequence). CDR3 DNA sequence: TGCGCCAGCAGAGAGACCCCGAACACTGAAGCTTTCTTT. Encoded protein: CASRETPNTEAFF.

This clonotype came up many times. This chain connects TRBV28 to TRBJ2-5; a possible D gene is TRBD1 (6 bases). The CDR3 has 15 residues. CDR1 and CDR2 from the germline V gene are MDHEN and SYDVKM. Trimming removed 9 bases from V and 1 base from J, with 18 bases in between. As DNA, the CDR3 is TGTGCCAGTCAGCAAGGGGGACACCTCCAAGAGACCCAGTACTTC. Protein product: CASQQGGHLQETQYF.

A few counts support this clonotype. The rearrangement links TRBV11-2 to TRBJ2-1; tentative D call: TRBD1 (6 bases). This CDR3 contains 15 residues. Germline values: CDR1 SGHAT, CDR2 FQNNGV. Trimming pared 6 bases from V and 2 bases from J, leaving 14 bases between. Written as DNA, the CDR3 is TGTGCCAGCAGGGAGGCGGACAGTACCTACAATGAGCAGTTCTTC. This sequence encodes CASREADSTYNEQFF.

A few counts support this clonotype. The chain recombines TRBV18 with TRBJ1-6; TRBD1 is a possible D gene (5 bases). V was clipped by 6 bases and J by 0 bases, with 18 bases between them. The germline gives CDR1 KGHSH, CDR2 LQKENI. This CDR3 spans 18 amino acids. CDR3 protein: CASSSTASLSSYNSPLHF. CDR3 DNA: TGTGCCAGCTCCTCGACAGCATCCCTCAGCTCCTATAATTCACCCCTCCACTTT.

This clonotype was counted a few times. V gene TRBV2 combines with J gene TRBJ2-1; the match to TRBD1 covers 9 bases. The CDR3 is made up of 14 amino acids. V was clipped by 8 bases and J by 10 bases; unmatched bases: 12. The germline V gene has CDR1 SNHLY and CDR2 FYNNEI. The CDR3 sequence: CASLRDRVTEEQFF. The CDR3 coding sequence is TGTGCCAGCCTCCGGGACAGGGTTACAGAGGAGCAGTTCTTC.